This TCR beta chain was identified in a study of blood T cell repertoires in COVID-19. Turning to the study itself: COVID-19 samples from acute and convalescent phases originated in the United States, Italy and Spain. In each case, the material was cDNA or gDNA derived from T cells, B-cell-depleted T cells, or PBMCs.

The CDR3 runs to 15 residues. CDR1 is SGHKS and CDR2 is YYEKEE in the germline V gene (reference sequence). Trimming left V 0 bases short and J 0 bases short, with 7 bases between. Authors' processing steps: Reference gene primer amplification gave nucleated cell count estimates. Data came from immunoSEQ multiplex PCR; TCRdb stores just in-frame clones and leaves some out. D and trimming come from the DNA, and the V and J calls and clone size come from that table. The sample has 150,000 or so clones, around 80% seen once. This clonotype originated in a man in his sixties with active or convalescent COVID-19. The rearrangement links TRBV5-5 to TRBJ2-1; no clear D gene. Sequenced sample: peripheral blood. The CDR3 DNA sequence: TGTGCCAGCAGCTTGGAAGCGCCCTCCTACAATGAGCAGTTCTTC. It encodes CASSLEAPSYNEQFF.